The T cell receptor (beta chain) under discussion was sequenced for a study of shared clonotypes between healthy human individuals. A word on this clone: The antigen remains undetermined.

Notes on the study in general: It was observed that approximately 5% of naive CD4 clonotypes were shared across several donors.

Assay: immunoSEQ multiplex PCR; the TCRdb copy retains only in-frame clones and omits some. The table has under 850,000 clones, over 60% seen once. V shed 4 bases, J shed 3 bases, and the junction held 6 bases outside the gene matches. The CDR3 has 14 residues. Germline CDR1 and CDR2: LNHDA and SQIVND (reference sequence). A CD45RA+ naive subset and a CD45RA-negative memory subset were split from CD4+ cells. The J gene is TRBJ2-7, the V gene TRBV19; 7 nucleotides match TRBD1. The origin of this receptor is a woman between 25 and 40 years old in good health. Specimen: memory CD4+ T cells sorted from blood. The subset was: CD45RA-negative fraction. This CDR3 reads CASSTGTDNYEQYF. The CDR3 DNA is TGTGCCAGTAGTACCGGGACAGACAACTACGAGCAGTACTTC.